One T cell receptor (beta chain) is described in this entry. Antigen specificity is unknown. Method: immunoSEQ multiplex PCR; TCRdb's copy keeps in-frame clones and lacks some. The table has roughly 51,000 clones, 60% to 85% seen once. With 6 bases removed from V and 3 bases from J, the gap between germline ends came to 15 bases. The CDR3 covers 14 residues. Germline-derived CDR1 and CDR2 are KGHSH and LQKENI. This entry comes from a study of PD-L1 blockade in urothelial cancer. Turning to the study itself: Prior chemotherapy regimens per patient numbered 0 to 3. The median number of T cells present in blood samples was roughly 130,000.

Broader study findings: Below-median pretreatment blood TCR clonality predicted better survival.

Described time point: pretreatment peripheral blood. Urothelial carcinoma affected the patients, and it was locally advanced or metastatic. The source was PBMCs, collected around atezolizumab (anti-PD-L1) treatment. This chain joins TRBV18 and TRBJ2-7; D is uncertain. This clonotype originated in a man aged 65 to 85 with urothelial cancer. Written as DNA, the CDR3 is TGTGCCAGCTCCCGAGAAGCCGCAAACTACGAGCAGTACTTC. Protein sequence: CASSREAANYEQYF. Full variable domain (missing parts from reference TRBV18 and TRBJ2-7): NAGVMQNPRHLVRRRGQEARLRCSPMKGHSHVYWYRQLPEEGLKFMVYLQKENIIDESGMPKERFSAEFPKEGPSILRIQQVVRGDSAAYFCASSREAANYEQYFGPGTRLTVT.